This is a list of T cell receptor beta chains from one sample in a study of beta chain features in type 1 diabetes. Here immunoSEQ multiplex PCR was the method, and the copy in TCRdb shows in-frame clones only, minus some. Of 640,000 or so clones detected, roughly 13% appear once; the ten largest clones hold approximately 0.02%. Sequencing was done on a sample of naive CD4+ T cells from blood. The receptor set was obtained from a man aged 18 to 29 with type 1 diabetes. Each CDR3 is given with its conserved first and last residue. Fields, in order: J gene, clone size, V gene, D gene, CDR3 DNA, CDR3 protein. A D gene is named only where the DNA matches it firmly. A row's size may be missing; if present it is once, few, many or a size class.

TRBJ1-6 - TRBV11-2 - TGTGCCAGCAGCTTAGAGAGCGGTCAGGATAATTCACCCCTCCACTTT CASSLESGQDNSPLHF
TRBJ1-1 few TRBV30 - TGTGCCTGGACCCACCTCCGACCTGGGGCTGAAGCTTTCTTT CAWTHLRPGAEAFF
TRBJ2-1 few TRBV11-1 TRBD1 TGTGCCAGCAGCTTAAACGGACAGGGTTACAATGAGCAGTTCTTC CASSLNGQGYNEQFF
TRBJ1-1 - TRBV19 - TGTGCCAGTAGTCCGACCGGGCGGGTTACTGAAGCTTTCTTT CASSPTGRVTEAFF
TRBJ2-5 - TRBV4-1 - TGCGCCAGCAGCCAAGATAGTCGGGCCACAGAGACCCAGTACTTC CASSQDSRATETQYF
TRBJ2-7 - TRBV25-1 - TGTGCCAGCAGCCCCGACGCGAACGAGCAGTACTTC CASSPDANEQYF
TRBJ1-2 - TRBV18 - TGTGCCAGCTCACCACCGAGGGGGAGGGATGACTATGGCTACACCTTC CASSPPRGRDDYGYTF
TRBJ2-7 few TRBV29-1 TRBD1 TGCAGCGTTGAATGGACAGGGGTCTACGAGCAGTACTTC CSVEWTGVYEQYF
TRBJ2-1 - TRBV5-6 - TGTGCCAGCACCACATCCCAGCGCCCCTACAATGAGCAGTTCTTC CASTTSQRPYNEQFF
TRBJ1-6 - TRBV5-8 - TGTGCCACGGGACCCGGTTATAATTCACCCCTCCACTTT CATGPGYNSPLHF
TRBJ2-1 few TRBV7-2 - TGTGCCAGCAGCTCAGAGGCGGGTGAGCAGTTCTTC CASSSEAGEQFF
TRBJ1-5 - TRBV2 - TGTGCCAGTACACTGACATTTAGCAATCAGCCCCAGCATTTT CASTLTFSNQPQHF
TRBJ1-1 - TRBV5-1 TRBD1 TGCGCCAGCAGCGTGACAGGGATCGGTACTGAAGCTTTCTTT CASSVTGIGTEAFF
TRBJ1-6 few TRBV13 TRBD1 TGTGCCAGCAGCTTAGGCCTGAGAGGGGGCGTGTATAATTCACCCCTCCACTTT CASSLGLRGGVYNSPLHF
TRBJ2-6 - TRBV2 TRBD1 TGTGCCAGCAGAAGGGACAGCTACTCTGGGGCCAACGTCCTGACTTTC CASRRDSYSGANVLTF
TRBJ1-1 few TRBV19 - TGTGCCAGTAGTATAGTGGGGGTCCGCGGCACTGAAGCTTTCTTT CASSIVGVRGTEAFF
TRBJ2-3 - TRBV7-9 TRBD1 TGTGCCAGCAGTACCGGGACAGGGAATACAGATACGCAGTATTTT CASSTGTGNTDTQYF
TRBJ2-7 few TRBV5-1 TRBD2 TGCGCCAGCAGCTCGGGGAGCGGGGACCGCTACGAGCAGTACTTC CASSSGSGDRYEQYF
TRBJ1-1 few TRBV16 TRBD1 TGTGCCAGCAGCCCACTAGACAGGGAAGTGAACACTGAAGCTTTCTTT CASSPLDREVNTEAFF
TRBJ2-2 few TRBV19 - TGTGCCAGTAGTATAGGACAGATATTGCACGGGGAGCTGTTTTTT CASSIGQILHGELFF
TRBJ1-3 - TRBV18 - TGTGCCAGCTCACCACTTCAGCCCGGAAACACCATATATTTT CASSPLQPGNTIYF
TRBJ2-7 few TRBV7-9 - TGTGCCAGCAGCCTAGCCGGACAGTCCTACGAGCAGTACTTC CASSLAGQSYEQYF
TRBJ2-2 few TRBV28 - TGTGCCAGCAGCGGGGGGCAGAACACCGGGGAGCTGTTTTTT CASSGGQNTGELFF
TRBJ1-4 - TRBV2 - TGTGCCAGCAGATATAGACTCTCAACTAATGAAAAACTGTTTTTT CASRYRLSTNEKLFF
TRBJ1-1 - TRBV9 - TGTGCCAGCAGCGTAGTGGGCTCGGGTCACACTGAAGCTTTCTTT CASSVVGSGHTEAFF